This TCR beta chain was profiled in a study of identical twins. This clonotype was counted a few times. TCRdb fed the 5' RACE reads into MiXCR, producing one record per CDR3 protein. This table has 750,000 to 950,000 distinct CDR3 sequences, roughly 12% appearing once. Per germline, CDR1 LGHNA and CDR2 YNFKEQ. This CDR3 contains 13 residues. V was clipped by 4 bases and J by 8 bases, with 9 bases between them. The data also belong to a second study, concerning yellow fever vaccine responses in identical twins.

Source material: PBMCs. The sequence was collected from a woman between 18 and 30 years old in good health. The chain combines TRBV4-2 with TRBJ1-6; D is ambiguous. CDR3 nucleotides: TGTGCCAGCAGCCCGAACTCGCATTCACCCCTCCACTTT. This gives the protein CASSPNSHSPLHF.